This is a list of T cell receptor beta chains from one sample in a study of blood T cell repertoires in COVID-19. TCRdb's copy holds only in-frame clones and misses some; the assay was immunoSEQ multiplex PCR. The table shows just over 150,000 clones, with 75% to 85% occurring only once. Sequencing was done on a sample of peripheral blood. Receptors were obtained from a woman in her forties or fifties with acute or convalescent COVID-19. Both conserved end residues are part of each CDR3. The D gene is left open where the match is weak. Not every row has a clone size; where given, it reads once, few, many or a size class.

D gene | clone size | J gene | V gene | CDR3 DNA | CDR3 protein
TRBD2 | . | TRBJ2-2 | TRBV3-1/TRBV3-2 | TGTGCCCCTGGTAGCGGGGGGAACACCGGGGAGCTGTTTTTT | CAPGSGGNTGELFF
TRBD1 | few | TRBJ2-7 | TRBV6-1 | TGTGCCAGCAGTGAAGAAGTTAATACGTCGACGGACAGGTTCTACGAGCAGTACTTC | CASSEEVNTSTDRFYEQYF
. | few | TRBJ2-2 | TRBV28 | TGTGCCAGCAAACCGGGTGGGGCCGGGAGCACCGGGGAGCTGTTTTTT | CASKPGGAGSTGELFF
. | . | TRBJ2-1 | TRBV2 | TGTGCCAGCAGTATAAAGGGGGGGCCAGACGAGCAGTTCTTC | CASSIKGGPDEQFF
TRBD2 | . | TRBJ2-5 | TRBV7-2 | TGTGCCAGCAGCTTAACCGGGGGGGGGCTGAAAGAGACCCAGTACTTC | CASSLTGGGLKETQYF
. | once | TRBJ2-7 | TRBV7-9 | TGTGCCAGCAGCAGAGGCCTAGCCCTTGCGGAGCAGTACTTC | CASSRGLALAEQYF
. | medium-sized | TRBJ2-7 | TRBV30 | TGTGCCTGGAGTCCCGCCTACGAGCAGTACTTC | CAWSPAYEQYF
. | . | TRBJ2-5 | TRBV7-8 | TGTGCCAGCAGCTGGGGGAGGGGGCAAGAGACCCAGTACTTC | CASSWGRGQETQYF
. | . | TRBJ1-6 | TRBV30 | TGTGCCTGGAGTGCGTCTGCCAGGGGCAATTCACCCCTCCACTTT | CAWSASARGNSPLHF
. | . | TRBJ1-5 | TRBV2 | TGTGCCAGCAGTGTGGGGGCTGGGCCCCAGCATTTT | CASSVGAGPQHF
TRBD1 | . | TRBJ2-6 | TRBV11-3 | TGTGCCAGCAGCTTAGGGACAGGAAACTCTGGGGCCAACGTCCTGACTTTC | CASSLGTGNSGANVLTF
. | few | TRBJ1-3 | TRBV4-3 | TGCGCCAGCAGCCAAGATCTAAGGCGGCGGTGGGGAAACACCATATATTTT | CASSQDLRRRWGNTIYF
TRBD1 | . | TRBJ2-5 | TRBV23-1 | TGCGCCAGCAGTCAACTCCCCCCCTCAGGGGGCGGAGAGACCCAGTACTTC | CASSQLPPSGGGETQYF
TRBD1 | once | TRBJ1-3 | TRBV7-2 | TGTGCCAGCAGCACCCGACAGGGGGCGATATCTGGAAACACCATATATTTT | CASSTRQGAISGNTIYF
TRBD2 | . | TRBJ2-1 | TRBV6-4 | TGTGCCAGCAGTGACTCCAGGACTAGCGATGTGGTTGAGCAGTTCTTC | CASSDSRTSDVVEQFF
TRBD1 | . | TRBJ1-1 | TRBV9 | TGTGCCAGCAGCGTAGCTCCTGGACAGGGACCTGAAGCTTTCTTT | CASSVAPGQGPEAFF
TRBD1 | . | TRBJ1-1 | TRBV11-2 | TGTGCCAGCAGCCAGACAGGGGGTTGGGATGACACTGAAGCTTTCTTT | CASSQTGGWDDTEAFF
. | . | TRBJ1-5 | TRBV6-1 | TGTGCCAGCAGCCCACAGGGAAGGAGTCAGCCCCAGCATTTT | CASSPQGRSQPQHF
TRBD1 | . | TRBJ1-4 | TRBV4-3 | TGCGCCAGCAGCCCGTCGGGACAGGGGAGGAAAAAACTGTTTTTT | CASSPSGQGRKKLFF
. | . | TRBJ2-3 | TRBV18 | TGTGCCAGCTCACCAAGGCGGATAGGCACAGATACGCAGTATTTT | CASSPRRIGTDTQYF
TRBD1 | once | TRBJ2-7 | TRBV7-3 | TGTGCCAGCAGCCCGCGCGACGGGACAGGGGTTTTATTCCACGAGCAGTACTTC | CASSPRDGTGVLFHEQYF
. | . | TRBJ1-5 | TRBV5-8 | TGTGCCAGCAGCTACTGGCGGGGGTTTAGCAATCAGCCCCAGCATTTT | CASSYWRGFSNQPQHF
. | . | TRBJ1-6 | TRBV11-2 | TGTGCCAGCAGCTTAGGCACGGGGAATTCACCCCTCCACTTT | CASSLGTGNSPLHF
TRBD2 | . | TRBJ2-1 | TRBV10-3 | TGTGCCATCAGTGAGGCAGGGACTAGCGGGAGGGGTGGTAATGAGCAGTTCTTC | CAISEAGTSGRGGNEQFF
TRBD1 | . | TRBJ1-1 | TRBV4-2 | TGTGCCAGCAGCCCAACCCCGGGACAGGGGGGGACTGAAGCTTTCTTT | CASSPTPGQGGTEAFF
. | . | TRBJ2-2 | TRBV3-1/TRBV3-2 | TGTGCCAGCAGCCAAGGGGGAGGAAACACCGGGGAGCTGTTTTTT | CASSQGGGNTGELFF
. | few | TRBJ2-1 | TRBV10-3 | TGTGCCATCAGTATATCAGGCAATGAGCAGTTCTTC | CAISISGNEQFF
TRBD2 | . | TRBJ2-7 | TRBV6-5 | TGTGCCAGCAACCCCCTAGCGGGAGGTACCTACGAGCAGTACTTC | CASNPLAGGTYEQYF
. | once | TRBJ2-5 | TRBV6-5 | TGTGCCAGCAGTTATAACTCGGGGGGCCGGGAGACCCAGTACTTC | CASSYNSGGRETQYF
. | . | TRBJ1-2 | TRBV5-1 | TGCGCCAGCAGCAGGGGTGAAGGCTACACCTTC | CASSRGEGYTF
. | few | TRBJ1-5 | TRBV4-1 | TGCGCCAGCAGCCAAGATCGACTGGGTTGGAGCAATCAGCCCCAGCATTTT | CASSQDRLGWSNQPQHF
TRBD1 | . | TRBJ1-6 | TRBV19 | TGTGCCAGTAGAACGGACAGGGATTCACCCCTCCACTTT | CASRTDRDSPLHF
. | . | TRBJ1-5 | TRBV5-5 | TGTGCCAGCAGCTTGGGTTCGGGTCAGCCCCAGCATTTT | CASSLGSGQPQHF
. | . | TRBJ2-5 | TRBV6-5 | TGTGCCAGCCCGGGGACCCGGGGGAAAGAGACCCAGTACTTC | CASPGTRGKETQYF
TRBD1 | . | TRBJ1-2 | TRBV5-4 | TGTGCCAGCAGCTCCAGGACAGGAGTACCTAACTATGGCTACACCTTC | CASSSRTGVPNYGYTF
TRBD2 | . | TRBJ2-3 | TRBV9 | TGTGCCAGCAGCCCTACTAGCGGGGGCACAGATACGCAGTATTTT | CASSPTSGGTDTQYF
TRBD2 | . | TRBJ2-7 | TRBV12-5 | TGTGCTAGTGGTTTGTTCCCGGGACTAGCTTACGAGCAGTACTTC | CASGLFPGLAYEQYF
TRBD1 | . | TRBJ1-5 | TRBV5-5 | TGTGCCAGCAGCTTGGCAGGGGGAAGGCAGCCCCAGCATTTT | CASSLAGGRQPQHF
. | . | TRBJ2-2 | TRBV18 | TGTGCCAGCTCACGTTACAGGGACACCGGGGAGCTGTTTTTT | CASSRYRDTGELFF
. | . | TRBJ1-1 | TRBV5-1 | TGCGCCAGCAGCAATGGAGGTTCCACTGAAGCTTTCTTT | CASSNGGSTEAFF
. | . | TRBJ1-4 | TRBV7-2 | TGTGCCAGCAGCTTAGGGCAGGGTCTGGAACTGTTTTTT | CASSLGQGLELFF
. | . | TRBJ2-7 | TRBV7-2 | TGTGCCAGCAGTCAGGTAATGAGTACCGAGCAGTACTTC | CASSQVMSTEQYF
. | . | TRBJ1-4 | TRBV12-3/TRBV12-4 | TGTGCCAGCAGCACCTCGGCTAATGAAAAACTGTTTTTT | CASSTSANEKLFF
. | . | TRBJ2-1 | TRBV5-1 | TGCGCCAGCAGCTTGGAGGTGACAGGTATTGAGCAGTTCTTC | CASSLEVTGIEQFF
TRBD2 | . | TRBJ2-3 | TRBV10-1 | TGCGCCAGCAGGACCGCACTAGCGGGAGGTTTAGATACGCAGTATTTT | CASRTALAGGLDTQYF
TRBD2 | . | TRBJ2-1 | TRBV5-8 | TGTGCCAGCAGCCCCGGACTAGCGGGAAAACACTACAATGAGCAGTTCTTC | CASSPGLAGKHYNEQFF
. | . | TRBJ1-2 | TRBV6-5 | TGTGCCAGCAGTTACTCGGAGCACTATGGCTACACCTTC | CASSYSEHYGYTF
. | . | TRBJ1-3 | TRBV5-6 | TGTGCCAGCAGCTTGGGGGCAGGCGCGTCAGGAAACACCATATATTTT | CASSLGAGASGNTIYF
TRBD1 | . | TRBJ1-6 | TRBV6-5 | TGTGCCAGCAGTTACGGGACAGGGGTTAATTCACCCCTCCACTTT | CASSYGTGVNSPLHF
TRBD2 | . | TRBJ2-7 | TRBV7-2 | TGTGCCAGCAGCTTTAGCGGGACCTCCGCCTACGAGCAGTACTTC | CASSFSGTSAYEQYF
TRBD1 | . | TRBJ1-2 | TRBV19 | TGTGCCAGTAGTATACAGGGGGCATTAAGAGGGGACTATGGCTACACCTTC | CASSIQGALRGDYGYTF
. | . | TRBJ1-1 | TRBV9 | TGTGCCAGCAGCGTCCAGGGTCAGGACACTGAAGCTTTCTTT | CASSVQGQDTEAFF
TRBD1 | . | TRBJ1-6 | TRBV4-1 | TGCGCCAGCAGCCAGAAGTTACCGGGACAGTCGAATTCACCCCTCCACTTT | CASSQKLPGQSNSPLHF
. | . | TRBJ2-1 | TRBV10-3 | TGTGCCATCAGGGACGTGATTTCGAGCGGGAATGAGCAGTTCTTC | CAIRDVISSGNEQFF
TRBD2 | . | TRBJ2-1 | TRBV4-1 | TGCGCCAGCAGCCAAGTTCTAGCGGGAGTACCCTACAATGAGCAGTTCTTC | CASSQVLAGVPYNEQFF
. | . | TRBJ2-3 | TRBV10-1 | TGCGCCAGCAGTACCGGAGGGTCCGCCTATACGCAGTATTTT | CASSTGGSAYTQYF